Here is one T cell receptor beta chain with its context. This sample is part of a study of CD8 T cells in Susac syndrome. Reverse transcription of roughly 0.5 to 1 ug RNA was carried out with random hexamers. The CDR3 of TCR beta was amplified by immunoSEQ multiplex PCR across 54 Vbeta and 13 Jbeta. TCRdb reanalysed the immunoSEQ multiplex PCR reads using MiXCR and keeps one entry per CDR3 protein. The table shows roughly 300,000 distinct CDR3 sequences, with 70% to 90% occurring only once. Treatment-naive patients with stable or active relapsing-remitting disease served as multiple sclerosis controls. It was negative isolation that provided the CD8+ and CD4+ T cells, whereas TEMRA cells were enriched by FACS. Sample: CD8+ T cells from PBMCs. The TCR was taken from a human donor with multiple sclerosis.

In DNA, the CDR3 is TGCAGCGTTGCCGGGGTAAGCTACAATGAGCAGTTCTTC. Its translation: CSVAGVSYNEQFF. This chain uses TRBV29-1 with TRBJ2-1; tentatively, D is TRBD2 (5 bases). CDR3 length: 13 amino acids. Germline V gene sequence: CDR1 SQVTM, CDR2 ANQGSEA. V dropped 4 bases and J dropped 3 bases, with 10 bases sitting between them.